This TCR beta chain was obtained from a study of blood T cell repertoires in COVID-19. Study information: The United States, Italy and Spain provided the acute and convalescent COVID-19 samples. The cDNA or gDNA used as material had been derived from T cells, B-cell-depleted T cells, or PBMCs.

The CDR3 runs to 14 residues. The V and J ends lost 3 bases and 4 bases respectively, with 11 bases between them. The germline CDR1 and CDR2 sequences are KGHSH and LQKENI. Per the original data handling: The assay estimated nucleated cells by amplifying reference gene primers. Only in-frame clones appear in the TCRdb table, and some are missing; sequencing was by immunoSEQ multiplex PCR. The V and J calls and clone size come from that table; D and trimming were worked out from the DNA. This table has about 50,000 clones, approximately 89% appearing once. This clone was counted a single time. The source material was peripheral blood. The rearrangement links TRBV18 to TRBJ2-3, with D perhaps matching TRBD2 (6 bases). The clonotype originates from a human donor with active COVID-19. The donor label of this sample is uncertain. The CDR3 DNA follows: TGTGCCAGCTCACCCTTAGCGGCGTCAGATACGCAGTATTTT. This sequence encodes CASSPLAASDTQYF.